This T cell receptor beta chain was sequenced for a study of T cell clonotyping in hematopoietic cell transplantation. Study-level findings and limits: Without cell sorting, CD4 versus CD8 contributions remain unresolved.

Repertoires were generated with immunoSEQ multiplex PCR, while TCRdb's copy carries only in-frame clones and drops some. The table lists about 43,000 clones, around 85% of them singletons. V gave up 4 bases and J gave up 8 bases, with 5 bases separating them. Germline-derived CDR1 and CDR2 are SEHNR and FQNEAQ (reference sequence). The length of the CDR3 is 10 residues. On this clone itself: Its specificity is unknown.

The time point denotes: recipient sample about 28 days before transplant, after cytoreduction. Recipients were bled about 28 days pretransplant and at posttransplant days 30, 100, 180. The receptor comes from a man between 60 and 75 years old with acute myeloid leukemia. Some clones in this sample may be carry-over from other donors' samples. The rearrangement joins TRBV7-9 to TRBJ1-1, with D unresolved. This specimen consisted of peripheral blood mononuclear cells, obtained before stem cell transplant. The CDR3 sequence is CASSYIEAFF. CDR3 nucleotide sequence: TGTGCCAGCAGCTACATAGAAGCTTTCTTT.